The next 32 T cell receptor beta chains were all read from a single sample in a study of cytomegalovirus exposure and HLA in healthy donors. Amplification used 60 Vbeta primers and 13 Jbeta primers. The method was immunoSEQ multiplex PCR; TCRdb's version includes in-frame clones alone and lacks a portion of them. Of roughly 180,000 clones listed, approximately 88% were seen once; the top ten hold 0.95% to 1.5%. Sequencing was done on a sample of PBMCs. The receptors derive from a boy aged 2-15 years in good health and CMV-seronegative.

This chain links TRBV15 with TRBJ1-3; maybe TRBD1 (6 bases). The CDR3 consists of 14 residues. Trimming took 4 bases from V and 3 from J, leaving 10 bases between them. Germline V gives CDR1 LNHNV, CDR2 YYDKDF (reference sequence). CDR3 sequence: CATSIGQIGNTIYF. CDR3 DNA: TGTGCCACCAGCATAGGACAGATTGGAAACACCATATATTTT.

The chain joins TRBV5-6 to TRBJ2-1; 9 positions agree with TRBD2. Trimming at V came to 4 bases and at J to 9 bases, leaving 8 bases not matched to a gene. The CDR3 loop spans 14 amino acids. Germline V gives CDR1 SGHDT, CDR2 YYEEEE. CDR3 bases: TGTGCCAGCAGCGGGACTAGCTGGGCGGGTGAGCAGTTCTTC. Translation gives CASSGTSWAGEQFF.

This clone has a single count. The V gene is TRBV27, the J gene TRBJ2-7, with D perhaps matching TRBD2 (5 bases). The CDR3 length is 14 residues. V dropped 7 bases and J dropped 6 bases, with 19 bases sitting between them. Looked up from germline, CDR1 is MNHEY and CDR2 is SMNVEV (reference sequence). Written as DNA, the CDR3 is TGTGCCAGCATCTCCGGTAGGGAGTCGGGCGAGCAGTACGTC. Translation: CASISGRESGEQYV.

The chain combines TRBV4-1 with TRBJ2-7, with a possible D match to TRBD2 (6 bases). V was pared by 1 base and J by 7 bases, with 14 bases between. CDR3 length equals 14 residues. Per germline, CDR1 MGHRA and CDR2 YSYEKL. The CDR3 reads CASSQGDAREEQYF. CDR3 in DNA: TGCGCCAGCAGCCAAGGAGATGCTCGGGAGGAGCAGTACTTC.

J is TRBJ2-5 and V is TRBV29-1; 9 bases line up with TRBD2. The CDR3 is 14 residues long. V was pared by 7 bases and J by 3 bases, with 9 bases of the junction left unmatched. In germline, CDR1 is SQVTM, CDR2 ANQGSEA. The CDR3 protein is CSGRRREGEETQYF. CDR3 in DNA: TGCAGCGGTCGAAGGCGGGAGGGGGAAGAGACCCAGTACTTC.

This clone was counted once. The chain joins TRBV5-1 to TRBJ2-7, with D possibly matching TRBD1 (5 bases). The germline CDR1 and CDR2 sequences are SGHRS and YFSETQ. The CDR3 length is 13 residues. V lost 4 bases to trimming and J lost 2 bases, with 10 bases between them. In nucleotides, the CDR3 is TGCGCCAGCAGCGAAGGGGTCGCCTACGAGCAGTACTTC. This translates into CASSEGVAYEQYF.

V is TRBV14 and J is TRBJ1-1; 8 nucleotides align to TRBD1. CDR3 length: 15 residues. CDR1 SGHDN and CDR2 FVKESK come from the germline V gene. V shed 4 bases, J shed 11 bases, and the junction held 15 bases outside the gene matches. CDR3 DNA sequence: TGTGCCAGCAGCCGATACCGGGACAGGAACATTGGGGCTTTCTTT. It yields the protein CASSRYRDRNIGAFF.

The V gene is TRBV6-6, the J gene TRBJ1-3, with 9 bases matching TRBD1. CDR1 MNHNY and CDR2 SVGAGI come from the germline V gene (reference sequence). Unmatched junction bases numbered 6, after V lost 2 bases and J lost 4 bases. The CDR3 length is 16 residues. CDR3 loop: CASSYTGQGRGNTIYF. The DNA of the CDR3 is TGTGCCAGCAGTTACACGGGACAGGGCCGAGGAAACACCATATATTTT.

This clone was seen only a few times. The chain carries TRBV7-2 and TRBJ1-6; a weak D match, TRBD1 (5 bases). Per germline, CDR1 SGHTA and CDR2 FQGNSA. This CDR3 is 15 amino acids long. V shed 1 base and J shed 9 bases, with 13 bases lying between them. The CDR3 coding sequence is TGTGCCAGCAGCTTAGAGGAGGGGTGGGGTTCACCCCTCCACTTT. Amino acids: CASSLEEGWGSPLHF. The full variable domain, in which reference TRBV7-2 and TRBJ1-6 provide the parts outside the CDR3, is GAGVSQSPSNKVTEKGKDVELRCDPISGHTALYWYRQSLGQGLEFLIYFQGNSAPDKSGLPSDRFSAERTGGSVSTLTIQRTQQEDSAVYLCASSLEEGWGSPLHFGNGTRLTVT.

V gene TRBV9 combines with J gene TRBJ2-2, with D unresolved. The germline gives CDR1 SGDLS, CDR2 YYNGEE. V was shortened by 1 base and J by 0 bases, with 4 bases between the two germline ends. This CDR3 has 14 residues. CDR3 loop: CASSVPANTGELFF. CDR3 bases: TGTGCCAGCAGCGTACCAGCGAACACCGGGGAGCTGTTTTTT.

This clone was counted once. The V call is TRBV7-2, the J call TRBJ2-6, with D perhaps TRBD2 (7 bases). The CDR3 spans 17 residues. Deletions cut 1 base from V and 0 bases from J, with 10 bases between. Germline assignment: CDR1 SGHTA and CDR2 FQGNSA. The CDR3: CASSLGGGGSGANVLTF. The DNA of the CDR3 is TGTGCCAGCAGCTTAGGGGGGGGCGGCTCTGGGGCCAACGTCCTGACTTTC.

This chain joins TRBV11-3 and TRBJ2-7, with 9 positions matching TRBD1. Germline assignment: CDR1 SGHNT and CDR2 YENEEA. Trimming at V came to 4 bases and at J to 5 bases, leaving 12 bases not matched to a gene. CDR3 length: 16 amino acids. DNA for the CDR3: TGTGCCAGCAGCTGCAGACAGGGGGTTCATTGGCACGAGCAGTACTTC. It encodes CASSCRQGVHWHEQYF.

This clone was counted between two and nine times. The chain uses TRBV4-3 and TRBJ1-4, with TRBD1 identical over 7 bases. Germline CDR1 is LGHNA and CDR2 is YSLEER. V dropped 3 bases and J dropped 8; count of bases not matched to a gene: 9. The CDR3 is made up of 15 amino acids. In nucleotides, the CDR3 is TGCGCCAGCAGCCAGGGGGAAGCAGGGGGAGAAAAACTGTTTTTT. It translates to CASSQGEAGGEKLFF.

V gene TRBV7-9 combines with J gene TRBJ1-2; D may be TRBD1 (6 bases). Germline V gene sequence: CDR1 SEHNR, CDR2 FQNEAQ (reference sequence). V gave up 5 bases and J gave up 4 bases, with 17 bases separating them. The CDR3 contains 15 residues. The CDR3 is CASSTPGAHSYGYTF. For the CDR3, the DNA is TGTGCCAGCAGCACCCCAGGGGCCCATAGCTATGGCTACACCTTC.

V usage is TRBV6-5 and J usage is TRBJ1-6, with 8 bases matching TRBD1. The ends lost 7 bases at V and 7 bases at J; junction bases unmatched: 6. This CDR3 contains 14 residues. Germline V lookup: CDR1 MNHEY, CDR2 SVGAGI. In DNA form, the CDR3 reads TGTGCCAGCACTTCCGGGACAGGAAATTCACCCCTCCACTTT. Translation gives CASTSGTGNSPLHF.

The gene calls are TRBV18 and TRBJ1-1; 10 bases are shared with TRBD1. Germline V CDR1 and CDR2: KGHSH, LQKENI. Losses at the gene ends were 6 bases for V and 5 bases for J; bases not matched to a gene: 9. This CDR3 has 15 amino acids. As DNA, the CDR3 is TGTGCCAGCTCTAGCCAGAGACAGGGGGCGACTGAAGCTTTCTTT. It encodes CASSSQRQGATEAFF.

As DNA, the CDR3 is TGTGCCATCAGTGACCCCGACAGGGGGCGTCAGCCCCAGCATTTT. It translates to CAISDPDRGRQPQHF. The rearrangement uses TRBV10-3 and TRBJ1-5; 10 nucleotides match TRBD1. Per the germline V gene, CDR1 is ENHRY and CDR2 is SYGVKD. The CDR3 extends over 15 amino acids. The trim removed 3 bases at V and 6 bases at J, leaving 5 bases unmatched.

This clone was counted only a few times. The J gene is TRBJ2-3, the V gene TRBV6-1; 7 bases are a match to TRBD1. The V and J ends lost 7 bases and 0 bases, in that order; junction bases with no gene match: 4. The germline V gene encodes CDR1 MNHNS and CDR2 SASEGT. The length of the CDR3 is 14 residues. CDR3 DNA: TGTGCCAGCACAAGACAGGGAAGCACAGATACGCAGTATTTT. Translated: CASTRQGSTDTQYF.

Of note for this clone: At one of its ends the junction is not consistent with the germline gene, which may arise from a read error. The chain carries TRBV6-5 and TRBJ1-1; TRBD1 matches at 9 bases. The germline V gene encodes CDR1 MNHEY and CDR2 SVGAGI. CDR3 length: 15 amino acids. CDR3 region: CASSDSGTGTTEAFF. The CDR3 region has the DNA TGTGCCAGCAGTGACTCCGGGACAGGGACCACTGAAGCTTTCTTT.

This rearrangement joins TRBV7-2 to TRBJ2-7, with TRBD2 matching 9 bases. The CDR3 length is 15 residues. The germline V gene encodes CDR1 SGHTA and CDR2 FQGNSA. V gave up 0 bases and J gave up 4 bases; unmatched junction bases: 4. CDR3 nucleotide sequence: TGTGCCAGCAGCTTAGCCCTAGCGGGACATTACGAGCAGTACTTC. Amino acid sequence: CASSLALAGHYEQYF.

Here the CDR3 DNA reads TGTGCCTGGAGTCGACAGGGGAATTCACCCCTCCACTTT. The encoded protein is CAWSRQGNSPLHF. The V gene is TRBV30, the J gene TRBJ1-6; 8 bases fit TRBD1. The CDR3 runs 13 residues. With 2 bases clipped from V and 7 bases from J, the junction kept 1 base outside the gene matches. CDR1 is GTSNPN and CDR2 is SVGIG in the germline V gene (reference sequence).

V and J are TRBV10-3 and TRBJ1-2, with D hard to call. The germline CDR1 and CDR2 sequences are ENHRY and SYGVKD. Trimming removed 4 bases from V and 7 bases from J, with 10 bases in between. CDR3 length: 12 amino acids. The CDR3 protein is CAISASGAGYTF. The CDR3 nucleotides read TGTGCCATCAGTGCATCGGGAGCTGGCTACACCTTC.

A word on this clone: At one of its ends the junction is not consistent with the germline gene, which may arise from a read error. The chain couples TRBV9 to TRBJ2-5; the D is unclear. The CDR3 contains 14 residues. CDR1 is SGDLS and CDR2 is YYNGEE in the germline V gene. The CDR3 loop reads CASSVGQVQETQYF. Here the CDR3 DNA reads TGTGCCAGCAGCGTAGGGCAGGTTCAAGAAACCCAGTACTTC.

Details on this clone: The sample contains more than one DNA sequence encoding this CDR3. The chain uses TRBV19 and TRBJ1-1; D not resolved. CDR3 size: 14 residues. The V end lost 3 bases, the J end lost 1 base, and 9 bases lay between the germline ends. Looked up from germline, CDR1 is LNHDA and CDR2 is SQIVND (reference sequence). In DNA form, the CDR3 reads TGTGCCAGTAGTATTCGGGGTGGGAACACTGAAGCTTTCTTT. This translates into CASSIRGGNTEAFF.

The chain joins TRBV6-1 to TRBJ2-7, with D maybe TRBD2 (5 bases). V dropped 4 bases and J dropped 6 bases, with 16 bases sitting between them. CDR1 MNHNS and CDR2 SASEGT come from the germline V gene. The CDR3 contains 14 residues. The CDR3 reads CASSVGGSIGEQYF. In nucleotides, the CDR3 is TGTGCCAGCAGTGTTGGTGGGAGCATCGGCGAGCAGTACTTC.

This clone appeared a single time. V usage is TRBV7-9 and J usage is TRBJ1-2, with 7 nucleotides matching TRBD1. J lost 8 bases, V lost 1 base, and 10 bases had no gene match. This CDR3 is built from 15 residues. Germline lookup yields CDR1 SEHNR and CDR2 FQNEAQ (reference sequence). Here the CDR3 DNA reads TGTGCCAGCAGCTTAGGGGGCACAGGGGAGCGAGGCTACACCTTC. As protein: CASSLGGTGERGYTF.

Here the CDR3 reads CASSQEIAGLYEQYF. CDR3 coding DNA: TGTGCCAGCAGCCAAGAAATAGCGGGGCTTTACGAGCAGTACTTC. This chain links TRBV4-2 with TRBJ2-7; TRBD2 agrees at 8 bases. This CDR3 is 15 amino acids long. V dropped 0 bases and J dropped 4; count of bases not matched to a gene: 5. The germline gives CDR1 LGHNA, CDR2 YNFKEQ.

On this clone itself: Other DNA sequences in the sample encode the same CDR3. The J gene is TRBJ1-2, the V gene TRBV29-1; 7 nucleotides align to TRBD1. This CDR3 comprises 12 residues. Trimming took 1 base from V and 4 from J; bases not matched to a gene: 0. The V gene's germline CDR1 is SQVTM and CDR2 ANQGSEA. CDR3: CSVEAGGYGYTF. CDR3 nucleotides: TGCAGCGTTGAAGCAGGGGGCTATGGCTACACCTTC.

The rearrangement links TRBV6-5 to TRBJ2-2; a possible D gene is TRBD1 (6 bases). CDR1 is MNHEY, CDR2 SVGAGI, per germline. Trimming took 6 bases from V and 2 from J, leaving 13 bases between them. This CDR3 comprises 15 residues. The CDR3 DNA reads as TGTGCCAGCAGGGGGTGGGACACCAACACCGGGGAGCTGTTTTTT. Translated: CASRGWDTNTGELFF.

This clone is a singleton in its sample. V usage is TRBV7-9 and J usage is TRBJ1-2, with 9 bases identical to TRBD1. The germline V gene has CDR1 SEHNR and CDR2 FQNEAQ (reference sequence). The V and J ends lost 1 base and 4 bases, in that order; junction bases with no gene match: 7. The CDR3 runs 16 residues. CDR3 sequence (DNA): TGTGCCAGCAGCTTAGGGCCGACAGGGGGGTTCTATGGCTACACCTTC. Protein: CASSLGPTGGFYGYTF.

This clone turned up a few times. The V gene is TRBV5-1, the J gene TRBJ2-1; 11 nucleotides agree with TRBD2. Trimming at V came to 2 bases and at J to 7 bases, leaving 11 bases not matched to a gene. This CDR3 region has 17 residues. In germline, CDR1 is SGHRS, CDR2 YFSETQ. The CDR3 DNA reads TGCGCCAGCAGCTTAAATAGCGGGGGGGCGTCACTTAATGAGCAGTTCTTC. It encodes CASSLNSGGASLNEQFF.

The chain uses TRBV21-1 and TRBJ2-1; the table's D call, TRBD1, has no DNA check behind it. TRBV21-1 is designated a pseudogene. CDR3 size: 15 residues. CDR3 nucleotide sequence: TGTGCCAGCAGCACAGACAGGGCCCGGGGCAATGAGCAGTTCTTC. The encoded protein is CASSTDRARGNEQFF.